One and the same sample provided the 32 T cell receptor beta chains below, sequenced in a study of shared clonotypes between healthy human individuals. The table came from immunoSEQ multiplex PCR; TCRdb's copy has only in-frame clones and leaves some out. The table lists about 2.2 million clones, approximately 92% of them singletons. CD8 cells regarded as naive lacked CD45RO, were positively chosen for CCR7, and omitted terminally differentiated effector memory CD45RA+ cells. The source material was naive CD8+ T cells from PBMCs. These receptor sequences come from a man aged 18 to 29 in good health. Some clones in this sample may be carry-over from other donors' samples.

V gene TRBV4-2 combines with J gene TRBJ2-7, with D perhaps TRBD2 (5 bases). V was trimmed by 0 bases and J by 4 bases, leaving 13 bases between them. The CDR3 is 15 residues long. Germline loops: CDR1 LGHNA, CDR2 YNFKEQ. The CDR3 loop is CASSQEFGVRYEQYF. The CDR3 DNA follows: TGTGCCAGCAGCCAAGAGTTCGGGGTTAGGTACGAGCAGTACTTC.

The rearrangement uses TRBV7-8 and TRBJ1-5; D call uncertain. The CDR3 has 15 residues. Per germline, CDR1 SGHVS and CDR2 FQNEAQ. Trimming took off 5 bases at V and 3 bases at J, with 14 bases between the two ends. The CDR3: CASSAFAATNQPQHF. Written as DNA, the CDR3 is TGTGCCAGCAGCGCCTTCGCGGCCACCAATCAGCCCCAGCATTTT.

The chain employs TRBV7-9 and TRBJ2-3; D may correspond to TRBD1 or TRBD2 (5 bases each). The ends were cut back, 4 bases at V and 6 bases at J, with 29 bases in the middle. From germline, CDR1 is SEHNR and CDR2 FQNEAQ (reference sequence). The CDR3 consists of 19 residues. The DNA for the CDR3 is TGTGCCAGCAGCTCAACTAGGGGCAGGCCCCGAGGAGGTACGGATACGCAGTATTTT. Amino acids: CASSSTRGRPRGGTDTQYF.

This chain links TRBV6-6 with TRBJ2-7, with D hard to call. The V end lost 2 bases, the J end lost 2 bases, and 10 bases lay between the germline ends. CDR1 is MNHNY, CDR2 SVGAGI, per germline (reference sequence). The CDR3 runs 14 residues. The CDR3 is CASSYDWTAYEQYF. CDR3 coding DNA: TGTGCCAGCAGTTACGACTGGACCGCCTACGAGCAGTACTTC.

This rearrangement joins TRBV4-3 to TRBJ2-6; D is possibly TRBD1 or TRBD2 (5 bases each). V lost 0 bases and J lost 0, with 12 bases in between. CDR1 is LGHNA and CDR2 is YSLEER in the germline V gene. The CDR3 consists of 18 residues. The chain's CDR3 is CASSQDLDGTSGANVLTF. The CDR3 bases are TGCGCCAGCAGCCAAGATCTTGATGGGACCTCTGGGGCCAACGTCCTGACTTTC.

This clone showed up just once. The chain carries TRBV7-9 and TRBJ1-2; the D gene is possibly TRBD1 (6 bases). The CDR3 has 17 amino acids. V was clipped by 11 bases and J by 0 bases, with 25 bases between them. Germline V gene sequence: CDR1 SEHNR, CDR2 FQNEAQ (reference sequence). The CDR3 DNA follows: TGTGCCTTCCCGCGGGGGCAGGGAGGCGAAGCTAACTATGGCTACACCTTC. It translates to CAFPRGQGGEANYGYTF.

The chain has TRBV30 and TRBJ2-5; D possibly corresponds to TRBD1 (6 bases). CDR3 length: 13 residues. Germline V lookup: CDR1 GTSNPN, CDR2 SVGIG (reference sequence). V was clipped by 2 bases and J by 3 bases, with 10 bases between them. The CDR3 region is CAWSRAGEETQYF. The CDR3 coding sequence is TGTGCCTGGAGTCGCGCAGGGGAAGAGACCCAGTACTTC.

The chain uses TRBV7-2 and TRBJ2-1; 12 nucleotides match TRBD2. CDR1 and CDR2 (germline): SGHTA, FQGNSA. This CDR3 has 15 residues. The trim removed 5 bases at V and 15 bases at J, leaving 14 bases unmatched. CDR3 in DNA: TGTGCCAGCAGCCCCCGTTTAGGACTAGCGGGATTTCTGTTCTTC. It translates to CASSPRLGLAGFLFF.

Only one count was recorded for this clone. The chain recombines TRBV7-3 with TRBJ2-1, with a weak D call TRBD2 (5 bases). CDR1 is SGHTA and CDR2 is FQGTGA in the germline V gene. The CDR3 totals 17 residues. Trimming took 4 bases from V and 0 from J, leaving 16 bases between them. CDR3 in amino acids: CASSSVPAEGSYNEQFF. The CDR3 coding sequence is TGTGCCAGCAGCTCGGTCCCAGCCGAGGGCTCCTACAATGAGCAGTTCTTC.

This chain uses TRBV10-1 with TRBJ2-1, with TRBD1 matching over 7 bases. This CDR3 has 14 residues. Germline CDR1 and CDR2: WNHNN and SYGVQD (reference sequence). J was trimmed by 6 bases and V by 0 bases; bases with no gene match: 2. CDR3 sequence: CASSESRQGNEQFF. The CDR3 DNA reads TGCGCCAGCAGTGAGTCCCGACAGGGCAATGAGCAGTTCTTC.

The rearrangement links TRBV19 to TRBJ2-1, with D hard to call. V lost 3 bases and J lost 8, with 14 bases in between. CDR3 length: 14 amino acids. Germline V gene lookup returns CDR1 LNHDA and CDR2 SQIVND (reference sequence). The CDR3 DNA reads TGTGCCAGTAGTATCCTCGTGGGTGGCGATGAGCAGTTCTTC. Its protein product is CASSILVGGDEQFF.

The chain employs TRBV5-1 and TRBJ2-1; unclear D gene. The CDR3 runs to 14 residues. V lost 0 bases and J lost 4, with 8 bases in between. Per the germline V gene, CDR1 is SGHRS and CDR2 is YFSETQ. The CDR3 nucleotides read TGCGCCAGCAGCTTGGAACCGGTTTACAATGAGCAGTTCTTC. Protein sequence: CASSLEPVYNEQFF.

The chain carries TRBV28 and TRBJ1-4, with 7 bases matching TRBD1. V dropped 7 bases and J dropped 3; count of bases not matched to a gene: 17. Germline CDR1 reads MDHEN; CDR2 reads SYDVKM. The CDR3 runs to 18 residues. The CDR3 here is CASIKKIVQGFANEKLFF. The CDR3 bases are TGTGCCAGCATAAAGAAAATCGTACAGGGGTTTGCTAATGAAAAACTGTTTTTT.

The gene calls are TRBV27 and TRBJ2-7, with 7 bases matching TRBD2. This CDR3 is 16 amino acids long. The junction had 10 bases not matched to a gene; V was cut back by 2 bases and J by 3 bases. CDR1 and CDR2 from the germline V gene are MNHEY and SMNVEV (reference sequence). This CDR3 is CASSLMVGLGFYEQYF. The CDR3 coding sequence is TGTGCCAGCAGTTTAATGGTAGGACTAGGATTCTACGAGCAGTACTTC.

Of note for this clone: The same CDR3 also results from other DNA sequences found in this sample. The chain links TRBV19 to TRBJ1-2; D gene unclear. Trimming took off 1 base at V and 11 bases at J, with 11 bases between the two ends. The CDR3 sequence is 12 residues long. Germline V CDR1 and CDR2: LNHDA, SQIVND (reference sequence). The CDR3 here is CASSIAGSGYTF. In DNA form, the CDR3 reads TGTGCCAGTAGTATAGCCGGGAGTGGGTACACCTTC.

The V and J genes are TRBV4-1 and TRBJ2-7; 11 bases fit TRBD2. With 3 bases clipped from V and 3 bases from J, the junction kept 7 bases outside the gene matches. Germline values: CDR1 MGHRA, CDR2 YSYEKL. The CDR3 has 16 amino acids. The CDR3 coding sequence is TGCGCCAGCAGCCAGTACGGGACTAGCGGATACTACGAGCAGTACTTC. It yields the protein CASSQYGTSGYYEQYF.

The chain recombines TRBV7-9 with TRBJ2-5, with TRBD2 identical over 16 bases. CDR3 size: 18 residues. J lost 4 bases, V lost 5 bases, and 10 bases had no gene match. CDR1 SEHNR and CDR2 FQNEAQ come from the germline V gene (reference sequence). CDR3 sequence: CASSAPGTSGRDAETQYF. Here the CDR3 DNA reads TGTGCCAGCAGCGCACCGGGGACTAGCGGGAGGGACGCAGAGACCCAGTACTTC.

The V and J genes are TRBV11-2 and TRBJ2-7, with no clear D. CDR3 size: 11 residues. V was pared by 7 bases and J by 1 base, with 5 bases between. Germline loops: CDR1 SGHAT, CDR2 FQNNGV. CDR3 bases: TGTGCCAGCACCGTTTCCTACGAGCAGTACTTC. Translating gives CASTVSYEQYF.

Here the CDR3 reads CASSVTGKEGQPQHF. In DNA form, the CDR3 reads TGTGCCAGCAGCGTGACAGGGAAGGAGGGTCAGCCCCAGCATTTT. The gene calls are TRBV9 and TRBJ1-5, with 7 positions matching TRBD1. The length of the CDR3 is 15 residues. The germline gives CDR1 SGDLS, CDR2 YYNGEE. Germline trimming cut 2 bases from V and 6 bases from J; bases unmatched to any gene: 8.

The rearrangement uses TRBV28 and TRBJ2-1; the D is unclear. Germline assignment: CDR1 MDHEN and CDR2 SYDVKM. The ends were cut back, 1 base at V and 13 bases at J, with 14 bases in the middle. CDR3 length equals 13 residues. CDR3 nucleotide sequence: TGTGCCAGCAGTTTATCCCCAATATCCCCCCAGTTCTTC. Residues: CASSLSPISPQFF.

Details on this clone: Other DNA sequences in the sample encode the same CDR3. The CDR3 protein is CASSYAGGGGELFF. In DNA, the CDR3 is TGTGCCAGCAGTTACGCGGGAGGGGGCGGGGAGCTGTTTTTT. The genes are TRBV6-5 and TRBJ2-2; 9 bases align to TRBD2. The germline V gene encodes CDR1 MNHEY and CDR2 SVGAGI. The CDR3 extends over 14 amino acids. V shed 2 bases, J shed 7 bases, and the junction held 2 bases outside the gene matches.

CDR3 bases: TGTGCCAGCAGCCAAAGCGGATCTAGCACAGATACGCAGTATTTT. This encodes CASSQSGSSTDTQYF. The chain uses TRBV9 and TRBJ2-3; D possibly corresponds to TRBD2 (5 bases). Trimming stripped 4 bases from V and 0 bases from J, with 12 bases between. Germline V gene data show CDR1 as SGDLS and CDR2 as YYNGEE. This CDR3 has 15 amino acids.

On this clone itself: Distinct nucleotide sequences in the sample also encode this CDR3. V gene TRBV11-2 combines with J gene TRBJ2-1, with 8 nucleotides matching TRBD2. The CDR3 totals 15 residues. Trimming at V came to 2 bases and at J to 2 bases, leaving 2 bases not matched to a gene. Per the germline V gene, CDR1 is SGHAT and CDR2 is FQNNGV. This CDR3 is CASSLLAGAYNEQFF. The CDR3, as DNA: TGTGCCAGCAGCTTACTAGCGGGCGCCTACAATGAGCAGTTCTTC.

The V gene is TRBV29-1, the J gene TRBJ2-7, with TRBD2 matching over 9 bases. Germline V gene sequence: CDR1 SQVTM, CDR2 ANQGSEA. The length of the CDR3 is 12 residues. J was trimmed by 6 bases and V by 5 bases; bases with no gene match: 5. CDR3 residues: CSVISGGIEQYF. As DNA, the CDR3 is TGCAGCGTTATCAGCGGGGGGATCGAGCAGTACTTC.

This clone appeared once. The DNA for the CDR3 is TGTGCCAGCACCGGGAACACGGGACCCTACGAGCAGTACTTC. Translated: CASTGNTGPYEQYF. V usage is TRBV4-2 and J usage is TRBJ2-7, with D perhaps matching TRBD1 or TRBD2 (5 bases each). In germline, CDR1 is LGHNA, CDR2 YNFKEQ. The length of the CDR3 is 14 residues. The V end was cut by 7 bases, the J end by 2 bases, with 15 bases between.

The chain has TRBV27 and TRBJ2-3; 7 positions agree with TRBD2. The V and J ends lost 5 bases and 6 bases, in that order; junction bases with no gene match: 8. This CDR3 is 14 amino acids long. Germline V lookup: CDR1 MNHEY, CDR2 SMNVEV (reference sequence). Written as DNA, the CDR3 is TGTGCCAGCAGTCCTCGTGGGGGAGGGGATACGCAGTATTTT. This codes for CASSPRGGGDTQYF.

V usage is TRBV6-6 and J usage is TRBJ2-1; 9 bases agree with TRBD2. This CDR3 is 15 amino acids long. Germline trimming cut 6 bases from V and 6 bases from J; bases unmatched to any gene: 9. Germline V CDR1 and CDR2: MNHNY, SVGAGI (reference sequence). The CDR3 region is CASRVLAGVLNEQFF. CDR3 bases: TGTGCCAGCAGGGTTTTAGCGGGAGTACTCAATGAGCAGTTCTTC.

This chain links TRBV6-4 with TRBJ2-3, with TRBD2 as a possible D gene (5 bases). CDR3 length: 15 amino acids. Between the trimmed V and J ends, which lost 8 bases and 1 base, there was a span of 16 bases. Germline V gives CDR1 MRHNA, CDR2 SNTAGT. The CDR3 is CASRGGTKRTDTQYF. DNA of the CDR3: TGTGCCAGCCGGGGTGGAACGAAACGCACAGATACGCAGTATTTT.

This chain uses TRBV13 with TRBJ2-3, with TRBD2 identical over 11 bases. V trimming: 2 bases; J trimming: 4 bases; junction bases outside the gene matches: 5. Germline V lookup: CDR1 PRHDT, CDR2 FYEKMQ (reference sequence). The CDR3 consists of 16 residues. CDR3 loop: CASSLTTSGSPDTQYF. For the CDR3, the DNA is TGTGCCAGCAGCTTAACCACTAGCGGGAGCCCAGATACGCAGTATTTT. Variable domain in full (rest from reference TRBV13 and TRBJ2-3): AAGVIQSPRHLIKEKRETATLKCYPIPRHDTVYWYQQGPGQDPQFLISFYEKMQSDKGSIPDRFSAQQFSDYHSELNMSSLELGDSALYFCASSLTTSGSPDTQYFGPGTRLTVL.

This sequence joins TRBV6-1 and TRBJ1-1; D unresolved. Germline values: CDR1 MNHNS, CDR2 SASEGT. The CDR3 contains 16 residues. V lost 0 bases and J lost 1, with 12 bases in between. Here the CDR3 DNA reads TGTGCCAGCAGTGAAGCGGCGTGGTTACGGAACACTGAAGCTTTCTTT. Translated, it gives CASSEAAWLRNTEAFF.

The V call is TRBV4-3, the J call TRBJ2-7; 11 nucleotides align to TRBD1. J was trimmed by 7 bases and V by 3 bases; bases with no gene match: 5. The CDR3 length is 14 residues. From germline, CDR1 is LGHNA and CDR2 YSLEER. The CDR3, as DNA: TGCGCCAGCAGCCACCGGGACAGGGGGATAGAGCAGTACTTC. It specifies CASSHRDRGIEQYF.

The V gene is TRBV18, the J gene TRBJ2-7, with 16 bases identical to TRBD2. With V trimmed by 3 bases and J by 6 bases, 5 bases remained unmatched. There are 16 residues in the CDR3. Per the germline V gene, CDR1 is KGHSH and CDR2 is LQKENI. This chain's CDR3 is CASSPGLAGGPAEQYF. The CDR3 DNA reads as TGTGCCAGCTCACCGGGACTAGCGGGAGGGCCGGCCGAGCAGTACTTC. The full variable domain, with the rest looked up from reference TRBV18 and TRBJ2-7, is NAGVMQNPRHLVRRRGQEARLRCSPMKGHSHVYWYRQLPEEGLKFMVYLQKENIIDESGMPKERFSAEFPKEGPSILRIQQVVRGDSAAYFCASSPGLAGGPAEQYFGPGTRLTVT.